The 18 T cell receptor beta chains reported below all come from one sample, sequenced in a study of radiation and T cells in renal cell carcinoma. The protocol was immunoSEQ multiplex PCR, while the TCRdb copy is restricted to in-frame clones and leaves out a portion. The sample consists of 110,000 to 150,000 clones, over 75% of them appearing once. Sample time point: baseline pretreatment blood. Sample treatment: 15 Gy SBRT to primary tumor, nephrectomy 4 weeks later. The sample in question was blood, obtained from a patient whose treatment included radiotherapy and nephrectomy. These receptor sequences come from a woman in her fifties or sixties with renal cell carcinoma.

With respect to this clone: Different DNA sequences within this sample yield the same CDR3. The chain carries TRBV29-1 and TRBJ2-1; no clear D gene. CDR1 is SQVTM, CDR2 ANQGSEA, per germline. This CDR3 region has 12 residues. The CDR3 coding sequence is TGCAGTGTCCGCTCGGGTTACAATGAGCAGTTCTTC. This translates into CSVRSGYNEQFF.

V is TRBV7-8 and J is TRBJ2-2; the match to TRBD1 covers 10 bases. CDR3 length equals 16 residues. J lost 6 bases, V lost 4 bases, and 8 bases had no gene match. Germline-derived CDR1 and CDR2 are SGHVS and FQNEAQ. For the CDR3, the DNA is TGTGCCAGCAGCTCCCAGACAGGGGGCCTTCCCGGGGAGCTGTTTTTT. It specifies CASSSQTGGLPGELFF. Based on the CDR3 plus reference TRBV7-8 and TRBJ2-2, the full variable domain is GAGVSQSPRYKVAKRGQDVALRCDPISGHVSLFWYQQALGQGPEFLTYFQNEAQLDKSGLPSDRFFAERPEGSVSTLKIQRTQQEDSAVYLCASSSQTGGLPGELFFGEGSRLTVL.

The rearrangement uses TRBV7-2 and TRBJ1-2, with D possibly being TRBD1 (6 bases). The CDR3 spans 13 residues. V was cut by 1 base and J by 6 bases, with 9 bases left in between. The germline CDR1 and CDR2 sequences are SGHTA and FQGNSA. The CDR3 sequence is CASSLEGEHGYTF. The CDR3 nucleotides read TGTGCCAGCAGCTTAGAGGGGGAACATGGCTACACCTTC.

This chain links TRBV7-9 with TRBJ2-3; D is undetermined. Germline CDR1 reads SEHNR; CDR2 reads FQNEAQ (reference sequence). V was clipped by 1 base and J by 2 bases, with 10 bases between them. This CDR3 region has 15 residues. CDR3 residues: CASSLGANPTDTQYF. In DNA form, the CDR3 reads TGTGCCAGCAGCTTAGGTGCGAATCCCACAGATACGCAGTATTTT.

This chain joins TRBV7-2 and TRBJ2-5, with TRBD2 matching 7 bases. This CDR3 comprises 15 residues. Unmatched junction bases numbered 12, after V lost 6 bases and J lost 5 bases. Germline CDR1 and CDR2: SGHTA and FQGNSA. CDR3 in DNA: TGTGCCAGCAGGGGAGCGGGACTAAAGGCGGAGACCCAGTACTTC. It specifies CASRGAGLKAETQYF.

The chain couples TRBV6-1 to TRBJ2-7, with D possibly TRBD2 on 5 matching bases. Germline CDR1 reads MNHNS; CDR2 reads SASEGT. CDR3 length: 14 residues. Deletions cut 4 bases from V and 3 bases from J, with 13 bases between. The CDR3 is CASSGGDPRYEQYF. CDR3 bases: TGTGCCAGCAGTGGGGGAGACCCTCGCTACGAGCAGTACTTC.

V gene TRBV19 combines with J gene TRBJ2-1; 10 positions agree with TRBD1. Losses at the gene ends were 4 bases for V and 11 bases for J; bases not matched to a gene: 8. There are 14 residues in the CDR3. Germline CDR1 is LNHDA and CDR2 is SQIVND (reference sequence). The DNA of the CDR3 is TGTGCCAGTAGTAGAGGACAGGGGGAAGTGCAGCAGTTCTTC. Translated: CASSRGQGEVQQFF. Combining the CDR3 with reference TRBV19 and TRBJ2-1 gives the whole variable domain DGGITQSPKYLFRKEGQNVTLSCEQNLNHDAMYWYRQDPGQGLRLIYYSQIVNDFQKGDIAEGYSVSREKKESFPLTVTSAQKNPTAFYLCASSRGQGEVQQFFGPGTRLTVL.

The CDR3 sequence is CASSGGQTNTEAFF. The CDR3 DNA is TGTGCCAGTTCCGGAGGCCAGACGAACACTGAAGCTTTCTTT. This chain joins TRBV18 and TRBJ1-1, with D unclear. The V end was cut by 9 bases, the J end by 1 base, with 15 bases between. Germline V gives CDR1 KGHSH, CDR2 LQKENI. The CDR3 is 14 amino acids. The full variable domain, its missing parts supplied by reference TRBV18 and TRBJ1-1, is NAGVMQNPRHLVRRRGQEARLRCSPMKGHSHVYWYRQLPEEGLKFMVYLQKENIIDESGMPKERFSAEFPKEGPSILRIQQVVRGDSAAYFCASSGGQTNTEAFFGQGTRLTVV.

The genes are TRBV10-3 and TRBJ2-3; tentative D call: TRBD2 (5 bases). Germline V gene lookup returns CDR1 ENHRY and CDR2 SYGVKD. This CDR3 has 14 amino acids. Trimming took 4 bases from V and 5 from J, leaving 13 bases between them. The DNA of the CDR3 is TGTGCCATCAGTGCCGGAGGCCTAGGAGATACGCAGTATTTT. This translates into CAISAGGLGDTQYF.

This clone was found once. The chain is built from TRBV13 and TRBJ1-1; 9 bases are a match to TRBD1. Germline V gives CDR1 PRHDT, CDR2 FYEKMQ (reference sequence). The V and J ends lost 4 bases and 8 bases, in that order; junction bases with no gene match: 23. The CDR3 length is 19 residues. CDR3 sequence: CASSSTEAGTGRSSEEAFF. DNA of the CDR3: TGTGCCAGCAGCTCCACTGAGGCCGGGACAGGGAGGAGTAGCGAGGAAGCTTTCTTT.

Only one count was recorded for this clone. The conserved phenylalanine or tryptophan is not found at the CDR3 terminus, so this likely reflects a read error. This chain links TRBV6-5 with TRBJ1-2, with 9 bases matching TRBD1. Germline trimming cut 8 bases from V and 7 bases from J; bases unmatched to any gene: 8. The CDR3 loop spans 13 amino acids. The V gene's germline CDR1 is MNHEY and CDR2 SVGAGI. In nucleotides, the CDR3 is TGTGCCAGCGCCCCGGGGACAGGGTTTGGCTACACCTCC. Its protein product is CASAPGTGFGYTS.

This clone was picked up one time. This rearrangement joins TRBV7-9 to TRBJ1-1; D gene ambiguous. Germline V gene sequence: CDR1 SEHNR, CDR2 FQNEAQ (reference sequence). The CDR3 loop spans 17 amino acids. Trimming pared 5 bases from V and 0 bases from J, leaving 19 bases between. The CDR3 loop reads CASSPLGSRGVNTEAFF. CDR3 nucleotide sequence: TGTGCCAGCAGCCCTCTCGGGAGTCGGGGAGTGAACACTGAAGCTTTCTTT.

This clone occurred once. The DNA of the CDR3 is TGTGCCAGCAGCTTCCCGGACAGGAGCTCCTACGAGCAGTACTTC. This encodes CASSFPDRSSYEQYF. V gene TRBV5-6 combines with J gene TRBJ2-7, with 7 positions matching TRBD1. Germline V CDR1 and CDR2: SGHDT, YYEEEE. The length of the CDR3 is 15 residues. V was clipped by 2 bases and J by 0 bases; unmatched bases: 5.

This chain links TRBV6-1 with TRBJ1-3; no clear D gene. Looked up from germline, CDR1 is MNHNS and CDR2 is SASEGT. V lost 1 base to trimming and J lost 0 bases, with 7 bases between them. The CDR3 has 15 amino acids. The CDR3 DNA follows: TGTGCCAGCAGTGAAGTTCGGGTCTCTGGAAACACCATATATTTT. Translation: CASSEVRVSGNTIYF.

CDR3 sequence: CSVDVLGGSEQYF. In nucleotides, the CDR3 is TGCAGCGTTGATGTCTTGGGAGGTTCCGAGCAGTACTTC. V usage is TRBV29-1 and J usage is TRBJ2-7; a weak D match, TRBD2 (6 bases). The CDR3 is made up of 13 amino acids. V was trimmed by 3 bases and J by 6 bases, leaving 15 bases between them. The germline gives CDR1 SQVTM, CDR2 ANQGSEA.

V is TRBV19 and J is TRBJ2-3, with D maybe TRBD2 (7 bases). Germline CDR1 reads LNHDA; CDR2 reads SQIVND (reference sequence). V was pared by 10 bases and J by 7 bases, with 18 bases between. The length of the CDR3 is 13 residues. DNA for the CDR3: TGTGCCACCCAGAGGGGGGGCAGGAATACGCAGTATTTT. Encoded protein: CATQRGGRNTQYF.

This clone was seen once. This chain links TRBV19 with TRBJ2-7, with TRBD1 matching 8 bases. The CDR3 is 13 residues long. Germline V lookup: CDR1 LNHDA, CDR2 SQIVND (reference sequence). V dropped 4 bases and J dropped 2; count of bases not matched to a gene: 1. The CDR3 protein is CASSNRGTYEQYF. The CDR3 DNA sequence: TGTGCCAGTAGTAACAGGGGGACCTACGAGCAGTACTTC.

The CDR3 sequence is CASSWTGGEETQYF. The CDR3 DNA reads TGTGCCAGCAGCTGGACAGGGGGCGAAGAGACCCAGTACTTC. V gene TRBV11-2 combines with J gene TRBJ2-5; 11 bases align to TRBD1. This CDR3 spans 14 amino acids. J was trimmed by 3 bases and V by 4 bases; bases with no gene match: 1. Germline loops: CDR1 SGHAT, CDR2 FQNNGV.